Listed here are 24 T cell receptor beta chains from one sample, sequenced in a study of blood T cell repertoires in COVID-19. The repertoire was sequenced with immunoSEQ multiplex PCR; TCRdb's copy has only in-frame clones and lacks some. Counted here are about 40,000 clones, around 87% occurring once; the ten biggest clones make up roughly 19%. The material sequenced was peripheral blood. These receptors all come from a man aged 50-59 years in a cohort sampled during active COVID-19.

This chain joins TRBV12-3 or TRBV12-4 and TRBJ2-7; D is unclear. Trimming took off 7 bases at V and 2 bases at J, with 9 bases between the two ends. The CDR3 sequence is 12 residues long. In DNA, the CDR3 is TGTGCCAGCACTCAGGAACCCTACGAGCAGTACGTC. Its protein product is CASTQEPYEQYV.

This rearrangement joins TRBV7-9 to TRBJ2-5; tentative D call: TRBD2 (6 bases). The V end lost 1 base, the J end lost 6 bases, and 15 bases lay between the germline ends. Germline V gives CDR1 SEHNR, CDR2 FQNEAQ (reference sequence). This CDR3 has 15 amino acids. The CDR3 protein is CASSLGRGEVQTQYF. Here the CDR3 DNA reads TGTGCCAGCAGCTTAGGTCGCGGGGAGGTGCAGACCCAGTACTTC.

This clone was found once. This chain uses TRBV4-3 with TRBJ2-7; TRBD2 matches at 8 bases. CDR1 and CDR2 from the germline V gene are LGHNA and YSLEER. Trimming cost V 4 bases and J 4 bases; bases outside gene matches: 6. The CDR3 totals 14 residues. For the CDR3, the DNA is TGCGCCAGCAGCCCCGGGGGGGGCGGGTACGAGCAGTACTTC. Residues: CASSPGGGGYEQYF.

In this sample, this clone turned up once. This chain connects TRBV19 to TRBJ1-1; 7 bases align to TRBD1. Trimming removed 4 bases from V and 8 bases from J; junction bases left unmatched: 1. Looked up from germline, CDR1 is LNHDA and CDR2 is SQIVND (reference sequence). The CDR3 sequence is 11 residues long. This CDR3 reads CASSKTGEAFF. The CDR3 DNA sequence: TGTGCCAGTAGTAAGACAGGGGAAGCTTTCTTT.

The gene calls are TRBV7-9 and TRBJ2-1; a weak D match, TRBD2 (5 bases). Germline CDR1 is SEHNR and CDR2 is FQNEAQ (reference sequence). Trimming took 5 bases from V and 6 from J, leaving 20 bases between them. The CDR3 has 16 residues. In nucleotides, the CDR3 is TGTGCCAGCAGCCCCCCCGGGGTGGGGTTCTCCAATGAGCAGTTCTTC. This sequence encodes CASSPPGVGFSNEQFF.

The chain links TRBV6-2 or TRBV6-3 to TRBJ2-2; tentatively, D is TRBD1 (6 bases). Trimming cost V 4 bases and J 0 bases, with 18 bases left between them. CDR1 MNHEY and CDR2 SVGEGT come from the germline V gene. The CDR3 is 18 amino acids. CDR3 protein: CASSFSGTPTSNTGELFF. In nucleotides, the CDR3 is TGTGCCAGCAGTTTCTCCGGGACACCAACTTCGAACACCGGGGAGCTGTTTTTT.

The chain carries TRBV24-1 and TRBJ1-5, with 8 bases aligning to TRBD1. Germline assignment: CDR1 KGHDR and CDR2 SFDVKD. The V segment lost 2 bases and the J segment 4 bases; nucleotides outside the gene matches: 6. This CDR3 comprises 16 residues. CDR3 protein: CATSDSRTGPNQPQHF. The CDR3 nucleotides read TGTGCCACCAGTGATTCCCGGACAGGGCCTAATCAGCCCCAGCATTTT.

This chain uses TRBV27 with TRBJ2-2, with no clear D. Germline CDR1 is MNHEY and CDR2 is SMNVEV (reference sequence). V lost 5 bases to trimming and J lost 3 bases, with 16 bases between them. The CDR3 is 16 amino acids. CDR3 amino acids: CASSPRPIAYTGELFF. CDR3 nucleotide sequence: TGTGCCAGCAGTCCCCGACCGATAGCTTACACCGGGGAGCTGTTTTTT.

V usage is TRBV6-5 and J usage is TRBJ1-5; D possibly corresponds to TRBD1 (6 bases). The germline V gene has CDR1 MNHEY and CDR2 SVGAGI. V was clipped by 5 bases and J by 7 bases, with 18 bases between them. The CDR3 covers 15 residues. The CDR3 spells CASSLTRGGWQPQHF. CDR3 coding DNA: TGTGCCAGCAGTCTAACCCGGGGGGGCTGGCAGCCCCAGCATTTT.

In nucleotides, the CDR3 is TGTGCCAGCAGTGACTTAGCGGGAGGTCGGAGTACCGAGCAGTACGTC. Protein sequence: CASSDLAGGRSTEQYV. This chain joins TRBV2 and TRBJ2-7; TRBD2 matches 10 bases. The CDR3 totals 16 residues. V shed 3 bases, J shed 6 bases, and the junction held 11 bases outside the gene matches. Looked up from germline, CDR1 is SNHLY and CDR2 is FYNNEI.

V is TRBV5-1 and J is TRBJ2-5, with TRBD2 matching over 7 bases. The germline V gene has CDR1 SGHRS and CDR2 YFSETQ. The CDR3 runs 15 residues. J gave up 7 bases and V 0 bases, and 9 bases lay outside the gene matches. CDR3 DNA sequence: TGCGCCAGCAGCTTGGATCCCCTAGGCGGGGGGACCCAGTACTTC. Residues: CASSLDPLGGGTQYF.

The rearrangement joins TRBV24-1 to TRBJ2-2; 12 bases are a match to TRBD2. CDR3 size: 17 residues. With 5 bases clipped from V and 3 bases from J, the junction kept 6 bases outside the gene matches. Looked up from germline, CDR1 is KGHDR and CDR2 is SFDVKD. CDR3 in amino acids: CATSGLAGALDTGELFF. The CDR3, as DNA: TGTGCCACCAGTGGACTAGCGGGAGCTTTAGACACCGGGGAGCTGTTTTTT.

This clone was counted a single time. The CDR3 bases are TGTGCCACCAGCACCACATACCGGGACAGGGGACTCCTCCAAGAGACCCAGTACTTC. Protein sequence: CATSTTYRDRGLLQETQYF. The J gene is TRBJ2-5, the V gene TRBV15; 10 nucleotides match TRBD1. CDR1 is LNHNV, CDR2 YYDKDF, per germline (reference sequence). V trimming: 4 bases; J trimming: 1 base; junction bases outside the gene matches: 15. The CDR3 is made up of 19 amino acids.

The J gene is TRBJ2-7, the V gene TRBV6-5; D may be TRBD2 (5 bases). This CDR3 has 14 residues. Germline V gene data show CDR1 as MNHEY and CDR2 as SVGAGI. Trimming removed 6 bases from V and 3 bases from J, with 15 bases in between. The CDR3 DNA is TGTGCCAGCAGCGCCTTCGGGGAAAACTACGAGCAGTACTTC. It specifies CASSAFGENYEQYF.

The V gene is TRBV7-2, the J gene TRBJ2-7, with 7 bases lining up with TRBD2. CDR1 SGHTA and CDR2 FQGNSA come from the germline V gene. V dropped 0 bases and J dropped 4; count of bases not matched to a gene: 6. This CDR3 contains 15 residues. CDR3 nucleotide sequence: TGTGCCAGCAGCTTAGCCGCTAGCGGAAATTACGAGCAGTACTTC. This gives the protein CASSLAASGNYEQYF.

V is TRBV4-1 and J is TRBJ2-1, with unresolved D. The CDR3 is made up of 16 amino acids. V was cut by 7 bases and J by 0 bases, with 16 bases left in between. Germline V gives CDR1 MGHRA, CDR2 YSYEKL. The CDR3 DNA is TGCGCCAGCACCTCCGCCGAGTTCTCCTCCTACAATGAGCAGTTCTTC. Residues: CASTSAEFSSYNEQFF.

The chain couples TRBV27 to TRBJ2-1; 12 positions agree with TRBD2. The V gene's germline CDR1 is MNHEY and CDR2 SMNVEV (reference sequence). Germline trimming cut 5 bases from V and 10 bases from J; bases unmatched to any gene: 18. CDR3 length: 18 residues. CDR3 sequence (DNA): TGTGCCAGCAGTCGATCCGCCCCCGGTCTAGCGGGGGGGTGGGAGCAGTTCTTC. It translates to CASSRSAPGLAGGWEQFF.

The sample holds a few counts of this clone. The genes are TRBV7-8 and TRBJ2-7, with D perhaps matching TRBD1 (5 bases). This CDR3 has 15 amino acids. Germline loops: CDR1 SGHVS, CDR2 FQNEAQ. V lost 0 bases to trimming and J lost 2 bases, with 11 bases between them. CDR3 nucleotide sequence: TGTGCCAGCAGCTTAGCTCAGGGCCCGACCTACGAGCAGTACTTC. Translating it yields CASSLAQGPTYEQYF.

The chain is built from TRBV7-9 and TRBJ2-2; 10 bases are a match to TRBD1. The CDR3 runs to 15 residues. Germline lookup yields CDR1 SEHNR and CDR2 FQNEAQ (reference sequence). Unmatched junction bases numbered 3, after V lost 5 bases and J lost 3 bases. The CDR3 spells CASSEGTGDTGELFF. The CDR3 DNA reads as TGTGCCAGCAGCGAAGGGACAGGGGACACCGGGGAGCTGTTTTTT.

V usage is TRBV7-2 and J usage is TRBJ1-5; tentative D call: TRBD1 (5 bases). The CDR3 extends over 15 amino acids. V lost 5 bases to trimming and J lost 1 base, with 12 bases between them. The germline gives CDR1 SGHTA, CDR2 FQGNSA. The CDR3 here is CASSPRGGSNQPQHF. CDR3 bases: TGTGCCAGCAGCCCACGGGGGGGGAGCAATCAGCCCCAGCATTTT.

The chain links TRBV10-3 to TRBJ2-3; D is possibly TRBD2 (6 bases). The V gene lost 3 bases and the J gene lost 7 bases, with 14 bases spanning the gap. Germline CDR1 is ENHRY and CDR2 is SYGVKD. This CDR3 has 14 amino acids. In nucleotides, the CDR3 is TGTGCCATCAGTGATGGCAGGGAGGTATATACGCAGTATTTT. Its protein is CAISDGREVYTQYF.

V gene TRBV5-1 combines with J gene TRBJ1-6; 7 bases fit TRBD1. The CDR3 loop spans 14 amino acids. V shed 2 bases and J 6 bases; nucleotides not matched to a gene: 2. The germline V gene has CDR1 SGHRS and CDR2 YFSETQ. The CDR3 sequence: CASSLGDSNSPLHF. CDR3 DNA sequence: TGCGCCAGCAGCTTAGGGGACAGTAATTCACCCCTCCACTTT. Combining the CDR3 with reference TRBV5-1 and TRBJ1-6 gives the whole variable domain KAGVTQTPRYLIKTRGQQVTLSCSPISGHRSVSWYQQTPGQGLQFLFEYFSETQRNKGNFPGRFSGRQFSNSRSEMNVSTLELGDSALYLCASSLGDSNSPLHFGNGTRLTVT.

The chain is built from TRBV7-2 and TRBJ1-1; no clear D. CDR1 and CDR2 (germline): SGHTA, FQGNSA. The CDR3 totals 13 residues. Trimming left V 4 bases short and J 0 bases short, with 6 bases between. CDR3 nucleotides: TGTGCCAGCAGCTACTTTATGAACACTGAAGCTTTCTTT. This gives the protein CASSYFMNTEAFF. Looking up the rest from reference TRBV7-2 and TRBJ1-1 gives the full variable domain: GAGVSQSPSNKVTEKGKDVELRCDPISGHTALYWYRQSLGQGLEFLIYFQGNSAPDKSGLPSDRFSAERTGGSVSTLTIQRTQQEDSAVYLCASSYFMNTEAFFGQGTRLTVV.

This clone occurred once. The chain carries TRBV9 and TRBJ2-5; 11 nucleotides line up with TRBD1. Germline V CDR1 and CDR2: SGDLS, YYNGEE. After removal of 3 bases from V and 3 bases from J, the junction contained 10 bases not matched to a gene. CDR3 size: 17 residues. For the CDR3, the DNA is TGTGCCAGCAGCGCACCGGGACAGGGGGACATTGAAGAGACCCAGTACTTC. Its protein is CASSAPGQGDIEETQYF.